This T cell receptor beta chain was captured by sequencing in a study of shared T cell receptors in the human thymus. CDR3 length: 16 amino acids. The germline V gene has CDR1 SGHTA and CDR2 FQGNSA. V was clipped by 4 bases and J by 0 bases, with 16 bases between them. Clones were read by immunoSEQ multiplex PCR, and TCRdb kept only the in-frame ones, dropping some. The repertoire has 630,000 or so clones, 87% of them found once; the top ten carry about 0.0094%. These data also featured in a second study, about human thymus T cells. That study adds: Healthy Finnish infants undergoing corrective surgery for congenital heart defects provided the donor material. Resections removed during corrective heart surgery provided the thymus tissue used.

V gene TRBV7-2 combines with J gene TRBJ2-7, with D maybe TRBD2 (5 bases). The sequence was obtained from a boy under three years old with a congenital heart defect. The sequenced material came from thymocytes. The CDR3 loop reads CASSSPGGGLSYEQYF. As DNA, the CDR3 is TGTGCCAGCAGCTCCCCTGGCGGAGGCCTCTCCTACGAGCAGTACTTC.